The 8 T cell receptor beta chains below were found in one sample sequenced in a study of T-cell memory formation after mild COVID-19. One entry per CDR3 protein, called by TCRdb with MiXCR from the 5' RACE reads. Of 65,000 to 95,000 distinct CDR3 sequences in the sample, 13% were seen once. Material: PBMCs or a T cell subset sorted from them (not recorded which). Receptors originate from a man in his late teens or twenties who had mild COVID-19 (a few samples of this study predate the infection). Cell type and time point are not known.

This clonotype has a handful of counts. The rearrangement links TRBV7-9 to TRBJ2-3; D might be TRBD1 or TRBD2, each matching 6 bases. Per germline, CDR1 SEHNR and CDR2 FQNEAQ (reference sequence). V shed 0 bases and J shed 5 bases, with 15 bases lying between them. The CDR3 spans 16 residues. Here the CDR3 reads CASSLALGGRGDTQYF. The CDR3 bases are TGTGCCAGCAGCTTAGCGCTGGGGGGCCGGGGAGATACGCAGTATTTT. Together with reference TRBV7-9 and TRBJ2-3, the CDR3 gives the full variable domain: DTGVSQNPRHKITKRGQNVTFRCDPISEHNRLYWYRQTLGQGPEFLTYFQNEAQLEKSRLLSDRFSAERPKGSFSTLEIQRTEQGDSAMYLCASSLALGGRGDTQYFGPGTRLTVL.

This clonotype occurred a few times. The chain joins TRBV12-3 or TRBV12-4 to TRBJ2-2, with D possibly TRBD1 on 5 matching bases. V was trimmed by 2 bases and J by 4 bases, leaving 11 bases between them. The CDR3 is made up of 15 amino acids. The CDR3 bases are TGTGCCAGCAGTTTACCGACAGCCTCCACCGGGGAGCTGTTTTTT. It is translated as CASSLPTASTGELFF.

This clonotype is labeled as medium-sized. The chain is built from TRBV5-1 and TRBJ2-1; 11 bases match TRBD2. Losses at the gene ends were 0 bases for V and 4 bases for J; bases not matched to a gene: 6. The CDR3 extends over 17 amino acids. Looked up from germline, CDR1 is SGHRS and CDR2 is YFSETQ. CDR3 amino acids: CASSLAPLAGGYNEQFF. CDR3 nucleotide sequence: TGCGCCAGCAGCTTGGCCCCCCTAGCGGGGGGTTACAATGAGCAGTTCTTC.

V and J are TRBV5-4 and TRBJ2-3; D remains unclear. Trimming left V 6 bases short and J 0 bases short, with 8 bases between. Germline-derived CDR1 and CDR2 are SGHNT and YYREEE (reference sequence). The CDR3 extends over 13 amino acids. The CDR3 DNA sequence: TGTGCCAGCACACTTGACAGCACAGATACGCAGTATTTT. It specifies CASTLDSTDTQYF.

This clonotype was observed at least ten times. The chain is built from TRBV7-9 and TRBJ2-3, with 10 positions matching TRBD2. The CDR3 contains 15 residues. Trimming cost V 7 bases and J 6 bases; bases outside gene matches: 10. Per the germline V gene, CDR1 is SEHNR and CDR2 is FQNEAQ (reference sequence). CDR3 in amino acids: CASNLPGLALDTQYF. In nucleotides, the CDR3 is TGTGCCAGCAACCTCCCGGGACTAGCGTTGGATACGCAGTATTTT.

The V gene is TRBV6-2 or TRBV6-3, the J gene TRBJ2-3; tentatively, D is TRBD1 (5 bases). V lost 9 bases to trimming and J lost 4 bases, with 20 bases between them. The CDR3 totals 15 residues. Looked up from germline, CDR1 is MNHEY and CDR2 is SVGEGT. This CDR3 reads CASGQGIFLADTQYF. CDR3 in DNA: TGTGCCAGTGGCCAGGGTATATTCTTAGCAGATACGCAGTATTTT.

This clonotype was counted at least ten times. Mismatch with germline at one junction end may stem from a read error. The gene calls are TRBV5-8 and TRBJ1-4; D ambiguous. Germline V gives CDR1 SGHTS, CDR2 YDEGEE. The CDR3 covers 10 residues. In DNA, the CDR3 is TGTGCCAGCAGCTTAAAGGGAGGTCGTTTT. This gives the protein CASSLKGGRF.

This chain links TRBV3-1 with TRBJ2-5; a weak D match, TRBD2 (7 bases). The last part of the DNA fits TRBJ2-7 better; the J call may be wrong. There are 15 residues in the CDR3. Germline V CDR1 and CDR2: LGHDT, YNNKEL (reference sequence). CDR3 in DNA: TGTGCCAGCAGCCATTGGAGGGGGGGACTCTACGAGCAGTACTTC. This codes for CASSHWRGGLYEQYF.